Each of the 25 T cell receptor beta chains below was sequenced from the same sample in a study of blood T cell repertoires in COVID-19. Libraries were prepared by immunoSEQ multiplex PCR; TCRdb keeps only in-frame clonotypes and omits some of them. Among roughly 150,000 clones listed, around 80% were seen once. Sequencing used peripheral blood. The receptor set was obtained from a man aged 60 to 75 with acute or convalescent COVID-19.

The rearrangement joins TRBV4-3 to TRBJ1-2; TRBD1 is a possible D gene (5 bases). The V end was cut by 0 bases, the J end by 3 bases, with 11 bases between. The germline gives CDR1 LGHNA, CDR2 YSLEER. There are 15 residues in the CDR3. The CDR3 region is CASSQEVGAYYGYTF. The CDR3 bases are TGCGCCAGCAGCCAAGAAGTAGGGGCATACTATGGCTACACCTTC.

This sequence joins TRBV28 and TRBJ2-3; 12 positions match TRBD2. V lost 5 bases, J lost 5 bases, and 2 bases stayed unmatched. CDR1 and CDR2 (germline): MDHEN, SYDVKM. The CDR3 contains 14 residues. CDR3 sequence reads: CASSPTSGGDTQYF. As DNA, the CDR3 is TGTGCCAGCAGTCCGACTAGCGGGGGAGATACGCAGTATTTT. Full variable domain (outside the CDR3, taken from reference TRBV28 and TRBJ2-3): DVKVTQSSRYLVKRTGEKVFLECVQDMDHENMFWYRQDPGLGLRLIYFSYDVKMKEKGDIPEGYSVSREKKERFSLILESASTNQTSMYLCASSPTSGGDTQYFGPGTRLTVL.

The rearrangement uses TRBV19 and TRBJ2-3, with TRBD2 matching 9 bases. The CDR3 has 14 amino acids. Germline-derived CDR1 and CDR2 are LNHDA and SQIVND (reference sequence). The CDR3 DNA reads TGTTCATCAAGGGGTAGCGGGAGTGAGGGTACGCAGTATTTT. It specifies CSSRGSGSEGTQYF. Variable domain in full (rest from reference TRBV19 and TRBJ2-3): DGGITQSPKYLFRKEGQNVTLSCEQNLNHDAMYWYRQDPGQGLRLIYYSQIVNDFQKGDIAEGYSVSREKKESFPLTVTSAQKNPTAFYLCSSRGSGSEGTQYFGPGTRLTVL.

The CDR3 spells CASSFGHQEEKLFF. Here the CDR3 DNA reads TGTGCCAGCAGTTTCGGACACCAAGAAGAAAAACTGTTTTTT. The chain links TRBV28 to TRBJ1-4; TRBD1 is a possible D gene (5 bases). Germline V lookup: CDR1 MDHEN, CDR2 SYDVKM. The V gene lost 3 bases and the J gene lost 8 bases, with 13 bases spanning the gap. This CDR3 is 14 amino acids long.

The chain joins TRBV2 to TRBJ2-1, with D possibly being TRBD2 (5 bases). Germline CDR1 SNHLY, CDR2 FYNNEI. Trimming took 8 bases from V and 7 from J, leaving 9 bases between them. The CDR3 has 11 amino acids. The chain's CDR3 is CASGLANEQFF. The CDR3 region has the DNA TGTGCCAGCGGGTTAGCGAATGAGCAGTTCTTC.

The gene calls are TRBV14 and TRBJ2-5; 10 bases are a match to TRBD2. Germline CDR1 SGHDN, CDR2 FVKESK. The CDR3 has 15 amino acids. V lost 4 bases and J lost 0; bases outside the gene matches: 2. The CDR3 DNA follows: TGTGCCAGCAGCCCAGCGGGAGGGCACCAAGAGACCCAGTACTTC. Amino acid sequence: CASSPAGGHQETQYF.

This sequence joins TRBV6-2 or TRBV6-3 and TRBJ2-3, with a tentative D call TRBD2 (5 bases). Germline-derived CDR1 and CDR2 are MNHEY and SVGEGT. The CDR3 covers 12 residues. Between the trimmed V and J ends, which lost 6 bases and 11 bases, there was a span of 15 bases. The CDR3 reads CASSRPLARQYF. CDR3 DNA sequence: TGTGCCAGCAGCCGACCCCTAGCACGGCAGTATTTT.

The chain links TRBV12-5 to TRBJ2-1; 8 bases fit TRBD2. This CDR3 has 15 amino acids. V shed 5 bases and J 3 bases; nucleotides not matched to a gene: 6. Germline V gene data show CDR1 as LGHNT and CDR2 as FRNRAP. CDR3 residues: CASGPRLALYNEQFF. In DNA form, the CDR3 reads TGTGCTAGTGGTCCTCGACTAGCGCTCTACAATGAGCAGTTCTTC. The whole variable domain, filled in from reference TRBV12-5 and TRBJ2-1, reads DARVTQTPRHKVTEMGQEVTMRCQPILGHNTVFWYRQTMMQGLELLAYFRNRAPLDDSGMPKDRFSAEMPDATLATLKIQPSEPRDSAVYFCASGPRLALYNEQFFGPGTRLTVL.

The chain has TRBV7-3 and TRBJ2-3; 7 bases are shared with TRBD1. Germline CDR1 SGHTA, CDR2 FQGTGA. The junction had 13 bases not matched to a gene; V was cut back by 5 bases and J by 5 bases. This CDR3 contains 16 residues. The CDR3 sequence: CASSPMRGLQGDTQYF. Written as DNA, the CDR3 is TGTGCCAGCAGCCCAATGAGGGGGCTGCAGGGAGATACGCAGTATTTT.

This chain uses TRBV3-1 (or the pseudogene TRBV3-2) with TRBJ2-1; no clear D. V was clipped by 4 bases and J by 0 bases, with 7 bases between them. Germline CDR1 is LGHDT and CDR2 is YNNKEL (reference sequence). The CDR3 is made up of 14 amino acids. The CDR3 reads CASSPRSSYNEQFF. The CDR3 nucleotides read TGTGCCAGCAGCCCCCGGAGCTCCTACAATGAGCAGTTCTTC.

In its sample, this clone was seen once. J is TRBJ2-6 and V is TRBV5-3, with 12 bases aligning to TRBD1. TRBV5-3 is known as an ORF, though its function is uncertain. The CDR3 totals 19 residues. With V trimmed by 5 bases and J by 4 bases, 13 bases remained unmatched. CDR3 in DNA: TGTGCCAGAAGTTGCGAACCGGGACAGGGGGCGCGCGGGGCCAACGTCCTGACTTTC. Protein product: CARSCEPGQGARGANVLTF.

The genes are TRBV19 and TRBJ1-2; the D is unclear. V was trimmed by 6 bases and J by 4 bases, leaving 15 bases between them. CDR1 LNHDA and CDR2 SQIVND come from the germline V gene (reference sequence). This CDR3 comprises 14 residues. The CDR3 region has the DNA TGTGCCAGTAGGGATAAGGGAGCATTCTATGGCTACACCTTC. Amino acids: CASRDKGAFYGYTF.

The chain joins TRBV19 to TRBJ2-1; 9 bases fit TRBD2. CDR1 and CDR2 (germline): LNHDA, SQIVND (reference sequence). The CDR3 spans 12 residues. The junction had 8 bases not matched to a gene; V was cut back by 5 bases and J by 15 bases. The CDR3 reads CASSPRSGGMFF. The CDR3 bases are TGTGCCAGTAGTCCGCGTAGCGGGGGCATGTTCTTC.

This chain uses TRBV6-5 with TRBJ2-2, with a possible D match to TRBD1 (5 bases). The length of the CDR3 is 13 residues. Germline-derived CDR1 and CDR2 are MNHEY and SVGAGI. V was shortened by 6 bases and J by 5 bases, with 10 bases between the two germline ends. In nucleotides, the CDR3 is TGTGCCAGCAGGGGGCCCATGACCGGGGAGCTGTTTTTT. Protein sequence: CASRGPMTGELFF.

The chain uses TRBV3-1 (or the pseudogene TRBV3-2) and TRBJ2-5; possible D gene TRBD1, 6 bases. V lost 5 bases to trimming and J lost 1 base, with 14 bases between them. Germline V gives CDR1 LGHDT, CDR2 YNNKEL (reference sequence). The CDR3 length is 15 residues. For the CDR3, the DNA is TGTGCCAGCAGCGATGGGGGCCGCCTCCAAGAGACCCAGTACTTC. Protein sequence: CASSDGGRLQETQYF.

This clone has a handful of counts. The chain joins TRBV18 to TRBJ1-6; 8 positions match TRBD1. The CDR3 runs to 16 residues. CDR1 KGHSH and CDR2 LQKENI come from the germline V gene. V gave up 3 bases and J gave up 10 bases; unmatched junction bases: 11. In DNA form, the CDR3 reads TGTGCCAGCTCACCCACAGGGGGTCAGGGTAACTCACCCCTCCACTTT. As protein: CASSPTGGQGNSPLHF.

V usage is TRBV28 and J usage is TRBJ2-7; 10 bases map to TRBD1. Germline V gene sequence: CDR1 MDHEN, CDR2 SYDVKM. This CDR3 contains 14 residues. Trimming removed 5 bases from V and 3 bases from J; junction bases left unmatched: 4. The CDR3 DNA is TGTGCCAGCAGTGTCGGGACAGGGGTCTACGAGCAGTACTTC. Translation gives CASSVGTGVYEQYF.

The chain uses TRBV6-5 and TRBJ1-6; 7 nucleotides align to TRBD1. Germline CDR1 MNHEY, CDR2 SVGAGI. There are 14 residues in the CDR3. Trimming took 7 bases from V and 11 from J; bases not matched to a gene: 11. The CDR3 DNA is TGTGCCAGCAACCCAACAGGGGAGAGGCCACCCCTCCACTTT. Amino acid sequence: CASNPTGERPPLHF.

This sequence joins TRBV5-1 and TRBJ2-2; TRBD2 is a possible D gene (5 bases). The CDR3 is 15 residues long. The germline CDR1 and CDR2 sequences are SGHRS and YFSETQ. V was clipped by 6 bases and J by 1 base, with 13 bases between them. DNA for the CDR3: TGCGCCAGCACCCTCCGGGCGGGGAACACCGGGGAGCTGTTTTTT. It yields the protein CASTLRAGNTGELFF.

Only one count was recorded for this clone. The J gene is TRBJ2-7, the V gene TRBV7-6, with 12 bases matching TRBD2. After removal of 1 base from V and 0 bases from J, the junction contained 7 bases not matched to a gene. Per the germline V gene, CDR1 is SGHVS and CDR2 is FNYEAQ. The CDR3 sequence is 18 residues long. The chain's CDR3 is CASSLGASGGAFSYEQYF. CDR3 in DNA: TGTGCCAGCAGCTTAGGCGCTAGCGGGGGGGCCTTCTCCTACGAGCAGTACTTC.

V is TRBV2 and J is TRBJ2-4; 8 positions match TRBD1. Unmatched junction bases numbered 6, after V lost 6 bases and J lost 2 bases. Germline V gives CDR1 SNHLY, CDR2 FYNNEI. CDR3 size: 15 residues. Here the CDR3 DNA reads TGTGCCAGCAGCATGGACAGGGCGTCCAAAAACATTCAGTACTTC. It is translated as CASSMDRASKNIQYF. Full variable domain (remainder filled in from reference TRBV2 and TRBJ2-4): EPEVTQTPSHQVTQMGQEVILRCVPISNHLYFYWYRQILGQKVEFLVSFYNNEISEKSEIFDDQFSVERPDGSNFTLKIRSTKLEDSAMYFCASSMDRASKNIQYFGAGTRLSVL.

The V gene is TRBV9, the J gene TRBJ1-4, with TRBD1 matching 9 bases. There are 15 residues in the CDR3. Germline CDR1 is SGDLS and CDR2 is YYNGEE. The V gene end was trimmed by 3 bases and the J gene end by 4 bases; junction bases not matched to a gene: 4. CDR3 sequence (DNA): TGTGCCAGCAGCGGGGGACAGGGCTTTAATGAAAAACTGTTTTTT. It encodes CASSGGQGFNEKLFF.

V usage is TRBV2 and J usage is TRBJ2-7; D may be TRBD1 (6 bases). This CDR3 spans 15 amino acids. Germline V lookup: CDR1 SNHLY, CDR2 FYNNEI. The V end was cut by 6 bases, the J end by 0 bases, with 15 bases between. The CDR3: CASSRTDLSSYEQYF. The CDR3 DNA sequence: TGTGCCAGCAGCCGGACAGACCTAAGCTCCTACGAGCAGTACTTC.

The chain is built from TRBV2 and TRBJ1-5; no firm D call. Trimming pared 2 bases from V and 0 bases from J, leaving 14 bases between. From germline, CDR1 is SNHLY and CDR2 FYNNEI. The CDR3 has 17 amino acids. The chain's CDR3 is CASSEYILTNSNQPQHF. In nucleotides, the CDR3 is TGTGCCAGCAGTGAATACATCCTTACTAATAGCAATCAGCCCCAGCATTTT.

This chain connects TRBV7-9 to TRBJ1-2, with 8 bases matching TRBD1. CDR3 length: 14 residues. Germline V gives CDR1 SEHNR, CDR2 FQNEAQ (reference sequence). Losses at the gene ends were 5 bases for V and 4 bases for J; bases not matched to a gene: 6. The chain's CDR3 is CASSRTGQVYGYTF. The CDR3 nucleotides are TGTGCCAGCAGCCGTACGGGACAGGTCTATGGCTACACCTTC.